The present TCR beta chain was sequenced within a study of blood T cells in healthy people across ages. The study, taken as a whole, reports: No conclusive comparison of naive versus antigen-experienced cells was possible with unsorted PBMCs.

This clonotype was seen a handful of times. Antigen specificity is unknown. Alongside a J-beta primer mix, a sample-barcoded 5' primer served in a second PCR lasting 7 to 11 cycles. Paired-end reads containing CDR3 totaled no fewer than 2.5 million for each sample. One entry per CDR3 protein results from TCRdb running MiXCR on the 5' RACE reads. The profile shows some 860,000 distinct CDR3 sequences, more than 50% of them singletons. The CDR3 loop spans 14 amino acids. Germline CDR1 MNHEY, CDR2 SMNVEV (reference sequence). V was clipped by 3 bases and J by 4 bases, with 9 bases between them. The sequence came from a man aged 35-49 years in good health. What was sequenced was blood. The V gene is TRBV27, the J gene TRBJ1-4; TRBD1 might be the D (5 bases). CDR3 sequence: CASSFRGINEKLFF. The CDR3 DNA follows: TGTGCCAGCAGTTTTCGGGGGATTAATGAAAAACTGTTTTTT.